A selection of T cell receptor beta chains follows, all from one sample in a study of shared clonotypes between healthy human individuals. Libraries were prepared by immunoSEQ multiplex PCR; TCRdb keeps only in-frame clonotypes and omits some of them. The data hold a few million clones, with around nine tenths observed a single time. The material sequenced was naive CD4+ T cells sorted from blood. The source of these receptors is a man aged 18 to 29 in good health. Each CDR3 is given with its conserved first and last residue. Fields, in order: D gene, CDR3 length, V gene, J gene, clone size, CDR3 protein. D genes are given only for firm matches. Size is stated for part of the rows, as once, few or many counts, or as a class when the clone is expanded.

d_call: NA; cdr3_length: 13; v_call: TRBV18; j_call: TRBJ1-1; clone_size: few; cdr3_aa: CASSPLVNTEAFF
d_call: NA; cdr3_length: 12; v_call: TRBV5-1; j_call: TRBJ2-7; clone_size: NA; cdr3_aa: CASSSPYYEQYF
d_call: TRBD1; cdr3_length: 14; v_call: TRBV18; j_call: TRBJ1-6; clone_size: few; cdr3_aa: CASSPDREVGSLHF
d_call: NA; cdr3_length: 13; v_call: TRBV5-4; j_call: TRBJ2-3; clone_size: NA; cdr3_aa: CASSAGTSDTQYF
d_call: NA; cdr3_length: 14; v_call: TRBV19; j_call: TRBJ1-2; clone_size: NA; cdr3_aa: CASSPGRSPDGYTF
d_call: TRBD1; cdr3_length: 15; v_call: TRBV19; j_call: TRBJ1-6; clone_size: NA; cdr3_aa: CASSTVGQGNSPLHF
d_call: TRBD1; cdr3_length: 14; v_call: TRBV30; j_call: TRBJ2-5; clone_size: NA; cdr3_aa: CAWTQGTGGLTQYF
d_call: NA; cdr3_length: 15; v_call: TRBV10-3; j_call: TRBJ1-1; clone_size: once; cdr3_aa: CAISEGPLRNTEAFF
d_call: TRBD2; cdr3_length: 14; v_call: TRBV6-5; j_call: TRBJ2-5; clone_size: NA; cdr3_aa: CASRQGLAKETQYF
d_call: NA; cdr3_length: 13; v_call: TRBV6-5; j_call: TRBJ2-5; clone_size: NA; cdr3_aa: CASSYSGWETQYF
d_call: TRBD2; cdr3_length: 15; v_call: TRBV5-4; j_call: TRBJ2-1; clone_size: NA; cdr3_aa: CASSLAGLPGGEQFF
d_call: NA; cdr3_length: 13; v_call: TRBV2; j_call: TRBJ2-5; clone_size: NA; cdr3_aa: CASSGAGGETQYF
d_call: TRBD1; cdr3_length: 17; v_call: TRBV19; j_call: TRBJ2-2; clone_size: NA; cdr3_aa: CASSTPPGQGNTGELFF
d_call: NA; cdr3_length: 13; v_call: TRBV27; j_call: TRBJ1-1; clone_size: NA; cdr3_aa: CASSFMRETEAFF
d_call: TRBD1; cdr3_length: 16; v_call: TRBV5-1; j_call: TRBJ2-7; clone_size: NA; cdr3_aa: CASSPKLGTGGWEQYF
d_call: NA; cdr3_length: 15; v_call: TRBV7-2; j_call: TRBJ2-2; clone_size: NA; cdr3_aa: CASSSTDSYTGELFF
d_call: TRBD1; cdr3_length: 15; v_call: TRBV7-3; j_call: TRBJ1-6; clone_size: NA; cdr3_aa: CASSEQGEYHSPLHF
d_call: NA; cdr3_length: 15; v_call: TRBV18; j_call: TRBJ2-7; clone_size: NA; cdr3_aa: CASSPTGQTSYEQYF
d_call: TRBD1; cdr3_length: 16; v_call: TRBV7-9; j_call: TRBJ2-2; clone_size: NA; cdr3_aa: CASSFRTGGNTGELFF
d_call: TRBD1; cdr3_length: 15; v_call: TRBV4-2; j_call: TRBJ1-2; clone_size: NA; cdr3_aa: CASSQVAQGARGYTF
d_call: NA; cdr3_length: 15; v_call: TRBV7-2; j_call: TRBJ1-2; clone_size: few; cdr3_aa: CASSPGRGIDYGYTF
d_call: TRBD1; cdr3_length: 13; v_call: TRBV11-2; j_call: TRBJ2-1; clone_size: NA; cdr3_aa: CASSLDRGNEQFF
d_call: NA; cdr3_length: 17; v_call: TRBV5-1; j_call: TRBJ2-6; clone_size: NA; cdr3_aa: CASSLGLLSSGANVLTF
d_call: TRBD1; cdr3_length: 15; v_call: TRBV6-1; j_call: TRBJ1-2; clone_size: once; cdr3_aa: CASSEGGQVYYGYTF
d_call: TRBD1; cdr3_length: 14; v_call: TRBV6-1; j_call: NA; clone_size: NA; cdr3_aa: CASSRDRGFYEQYF
d_call: NA; cdr3_length: 15; v_call: TRBV5-1; j_call: TRBJ2-7; clone_size: NA; cdr3_aa: CASSPAREEGYEQYF
d_call: NA; cdr3_length: 11; v_call: TRBV6-5; j_call: TRBJ2-7; clone_size: NA; cdr3_aa: CASTRGREQYF
d_call: TRBD1; cdr3_length: 14; v_call: TRBV6-6; j_call: TRBJ2-7; clone_size: NA; cdr3_aa: CASTIRGQIYEQYF
d_call: NA; cdr3_length: 12; v_call: TRBV19; j_call: TRBJ1-5; clone_size: NA; cdr3_aa: CASSKQDQPQHF
d_call: NA; cdr3_length: 14; v_call: TRBV7-7; j_call: TRBJ1-2; clone_size: NA; cdr3_aa: CASSLEVGAYGYTF
d_call: NA; cdr3_length: 15; v_call: TRBV28; j_call: TRBJ1-4; clone_size: NA; cdr3_aa: CASSSRIATNEKLFF
d_call: TRBD2; cdr3_length: 15; v_call: TRBV10-2; j_call: TRBJ2-5; clone_size: once; cdr3_aa: CASSEPAGAVKTQYF
d_call: TRBD2; cdr3_length: 16; v_call: TRBV29-1; j_call: TRBJ2-2; clone_size: NA; cdr3_aa: CSVDGLAGGRTGELFF
d_call: NA; cdr3_length: 15; v_call: TRBV9; j_call: TRBJ2-1; clone_size: NA; cdr3_aa: CASSVRGGAHNEQFF
d_call: NA; cdr3_length: 14; v_call: TRBV7-9; j_call: TRBJ2-7; clone_size: NA; cdr3_aa: CASSLNGPPYEQYF
d_call: NA; cdr3_length: 14; v_call: TRBV29-1; j_call: TRBJ2-2; clone_size: NA; cdr3_aa: CSVGAGANTGELFF
d_call: TRBD1; cdr3_length: 17; v_call: TRBV5-4; j_call: TRBJ1-3; clone_size: NA; cdr3_aa: CASSRWGQDASGNTIYF
d_call: NA; cdr3_length: 15; v_call: TRBV7-2; j_call: TRBJ2-2; clone_size: NA; cdr3_aa: CASSSTGTVTGELFF
d_call: NA; cdr3_length: 15; v_call: TRBV6-1; j_call: TRBJ1-1; clone_size: NA; cdr3_aa: CASSEGRGMNTEAFF
d_call: NA; cdr3_length: 14; v_call: TRBV7-6; j_call: TRBJ1-1; clone_size: few; cdr3_aa: CASSLGQGYTEAFF
d_call: NA; cdr3_length: 15; v_call: TRBV5-1; j_call: TRBJ1-3; clone_size: NA; cdr3_aa: CASSLGQTSGNTIYF
d_call: NA; cdr3_length: 14; v_call: TRBV7-9; j_call: TRBJ1-2; clone_size: NA; cdr3_aa: CASTPGVIGYGYTF
d_call: NA; cdr3_length: 14; v_call: TRBV6-6; j_call: TRBJ2-3; clone_size: NA; cdr3_aa: CASSSAGSTDTQYF
d_call: NA; cdr3_length: 14; v_call: TRBV18; j_call: TRBJ2-5; clone_size: NA; cdr3_aa: CASSPGASAETQYF
d_call: NA; cdr3_length: 16; v_call: TRBV10-3; j_call: TRBJ1-1; clone_size: once; cdr3_aa: CAIRVGAYSMNTEAFF
d_call: TRBD1; cdr3_length: 14; v_call: TRBV19; j_call: TRBJ1-2; clone_size: NA; cdr3_aa: CASTPWDRADGYTF
d_call: TRBD2; cdr3_length: 15; v_call: TRBV4-3; j_call: TRBJ2-1; clone_size: NA; cdr3_aa: CASSLTSGSGNEQFF
d_call: NA; cdr3_length: 16; v_call: TRBV7-8; j_call: TRBJ1-1; clone_size: NA; cdr3_aa: CASSTRRWEMNTEAFF
d_call: NA; cdr3_length: 15; v_call: TRBV5-1; j_call: TRBJ2-7; clone_size: NA; cdr3_aa: CASSLGEWSSYEQYF
d_call: NA; cdr3_length: 14; v_call: TRBV7-6; j_call: TRBJ1-6; clone_size: few; cdr3_aa: CASSLGQKDSPLHF
d_call: NA; cdr3_length: 14; v_call: TRBV5-1; j_call: TRBJ2-5; clone_size: NA; cdr3_aa: CASSLERAGETQYF
d_call: NA; cdr3_length: 15; v_call: TRBV5-4; j_call: TRBJ2-7; clone_size: few; cdr3_aa: CASSPGGGAAYEQYF
d_call: TRBD1; cdr3_length: 16; v_call: TRBV7-9; j_call: TRBJ1-4; clone_size: NA; cdr3_aa: CASSLFPWTGNEKLFF
d_call: NA; cdr3_length: 12; v_call: TRBV6-5; j_call: TRBJ2-2; clone_size: NA; cdr3_aa: CASSPRSGELFF
d_call: NA; cdr3_length: 15; v_call: TRBV5-5; j_call: TRBJ2-2; clone_size: NA; cdr3_aa: CASSYGQINTGELFF
d_call: NA; cdr3_length: 14; v_call: TRBV21-1; j_call: TRBJ1-2; clone_size: NA; cdr3_aa: CASMGQGENYGYTF
d_call: NA; cdr3_length: 11; v_call: TRBV6-5; j_call: TRBJ2-7; clone_size: NA; cdr3_aa: CASTRLGEQYF
d_call: TRBD1; cdr3_length: 13; v_call: TRBV18; j_call: TRBJ2-3; clone_size: NA; cdr3_aa: CASSLGQADTQYF